The 8 T cell receptor beta chains given below trace back to one sample, sequenced in a study of T cells in women clearing cervical HPV infection (dated by TCRdb to the late 2010s). Libraries were built with the immunoSEQ multiplex PCR assay. What TCRdb holds here is the immuneACCESS table cut down to in-frame rearrangements. Part of the clones is not present; checked against another copy, under half of the missing clones reflect an unresolved V gene, and the others are unexplained. The sample table includes 45,000 to 55,000 clones. Under 2% of the sample goes to the ten largest clones. Sequencing was carried out using blood buffy coat. Every receptor here comes from a woman between 18 and 70 years old with a cervical HPV16 infection that either progressed to CIN3+ or cleared (not recorded which).

Concerning this clone: The read comes to an end 3 residues before the CDR3 does, leaving the germline J gene to fill in the end. The chain couples TRBV5-1 to TRBJ2-7, with D possibly being TRBD1 (6 bases). Germline-derived CDR1 and CDR2 are SGHRS and YFSETQ. The CDR3 spans 17 residues. With 1 base removed from V and 5 bases from J, the gap between germline ends came to 22 bases. The covered CDR3 bases are TGCGCCAGCAGCTTGATGGGGAGCACAGGGTTGAACGACGAG. Translation gives CASSLMGSTGLNDE. The full CDR3 sequence reads CASSLMGSTGLNDEQYF.

As to this clone: The sequenced fragment ends 3 residues before the CDR3 boundary, so the rest is inferred from the germline J gene. The chain employs TRBV5-5 and TRBJ1-2; 7 nucleotides match TRBD1. This CDR3 is built from 13 residues. The germline V gene has CDR1 SGHKS and CDR2 YYEKEE (reference sequence). This CDR3 is CASSLVQGMGYTF. The covered CDR3 bases are TGTGCCAGCAGCTTGGTACAGGGGATGGGG. Combining the CDR3 with reference TRBV5-5 and TRBJ1-2 gives the whole variable domain DAGVTQSPTHLIKTRGQQVTLRCSPISGHKSVSWYQQVLGQGPQFIFQYYEKEERGRGNFPDRFSARQFPNYSSELNVNALLLGDSALYLCASSLVQGMGYTFGSGTRLTVV.

About this clone itself: Sequencing ends 3 residues short of the CDR3 end; the germline J gene provides the rest. The chain links TRBV7-6 to TRBJ1-1, with D possibly TRBD1 on 6 matching bases. The CDR3 sequence is 13 residues long. Germline-derived CDR1 and CDR2 are SGHVS and FNYEAQ. CDR3 DNA (partial): TGTGCCAGCAGCTTAAGGGAAGGGGACAAA. This translates into CASSLREGDK. The whole CDR3 protein reads CASSLREGDKAFF.

Details on this clone: The CDR3 extends 3 residues past the end of the read, so its final part is completed from the germline J gene. This rearrangement joins TRBV29-1 to TRBJ2-7, with TRBD1 matching 8 bases. V dropped 7 bases and J dropped 0; count of bases not matched to a gene: 5. The germline V gene has CDR1 SQVTM and CDR2 ANQGSEA. The CDR3 is 13 amino acids. The CDR3 region is CSAADRDSYEQYF. The covered CDR3 bases are TGCAGCGCTGCGGACAGGGACTCCTACGAG.

Notes on this clone: The read terminates 3 residues ahead of where the CDR3 ends, so the germline J gene completes it. The gene calls are TRBV2 and TRBJ1-3; maybe TRBD1 (6 bases). In germline, CDR1 is SNHLY, CDR2 FYNNEI. Trimming removed 6 bases from V and 2 bases from J, with 11 bases in between. This CDR3 is 14 amino acids long. This chain's CDR3 is CASREGETGNTIYF. CDR3 DNA (partial): TGTGCCAGCAGGGAGGGGGAAACTGGAAACACC.

As regards this clone: The CDR3 end lies 3 residues beyond the end of the read and is filled in from the germline J gene. The chain employs TRBV14 and TRBJ2-2, with TRBD2 matching 8 bases. From germline, CDR1 is SGHDN and CDR2 FVKESK. This CDR3 is 16 amino acids long. Losses at the gene ends were 3 bases for V and 0 bases for J; bases not matched to a gene: 3. This chain's CDR3 is CASSHGRGPNTGELFF. CDR3 bases read: TGTGCCAGCAGCCACGGGAGGGGTCCGAACACCGGGGAG.

To note about this clone: The read ends 3 residues early relative to the CDR3; the germline J gene fills the gap. This chain uses TRBV18 with TRBJ1-2; 7 nucleotides match TRBD1. The V segment lost 1 base and the J segment 3 bases; nucleotides outside the gene matches: 8. There are 16 residues in the CDR3. The germline V gene encodes CDR1 KGHSH and CDR2 LQKENI. The CDR3 DNA, read in part, is TGTGCCAGCTCACCACGAGAAGACAGGGTGGACTATGGC. Protein product: CASSPREDRVDYG. The complete CDR3 protein is CASSPREDRVDYGYTF.

As concerns this clone: The CDR3 extends 3 residues past the end of the read, so its final part is completed from the germline J gene. The chain joins TRBV5-5 to TRBJ1-4; unclear D gene. Germline-derived CDR1 and CDR2 are SGHKS and YYEKEE (reference sequence). CDR3 length equals 14 residues. Trimming stripped 4 bases from V and 7 bases from J, with 14 bases between. The part of the CDR3 DNA that was read is TGTGCCAGCAGCGGGCGGGCAGCTGGTGAAAAA. Its protein is CASSGRAAGEK. The complete CDR3 sequence is CASSGRAAGEKLFF.